The rows below give T cell receptor beta chains drawn from one sample of a study of human T cells and chemical hapten exposure. TCRdb called the RACE reads again in MiXCR, with one record for every CDR3 protein. The table has fewer than 350,000 distinct CDR3 sequences, just under 8% seen once. The sample was whole blood, taken in connection with sensitization to the hapten diphenylcyclopropenone (DPC). The receptors come from a man aged 18 to 29 with alopecia areata. Some clones in this sample may be carry-over from other donors' samples. The CDR3 runs from the conserved cysteine through the conserved F or W. Fields, in order: CDR3 protein, CDR3 DNA, D gene, clone size, V gene, J gene. The D gene is left open where the match is weak. Expanded clones get a size class; other rows say once, few or many, or leave the size out.

CASVIAENTGELFF,TGTGCCAGCGTAATCGCAGAAAACACCGGGGAGCTGTTTTTT,NA,many,TRBV6-2/TRBV6-3,TRBJ2-2
CASGGTGSSYEQYF,TGTGCCAGCGGTGGGACAGGATCTTCCTACGAGCAGTACTTC,TRBD1,few,TRBV12-3/TRBV12-4,TRBJ2-7
CASSLDTYNSPLHF,TGTGCCAGCAGTTTAGACACCTATAATTCACCCCTCCACTTT,NA,many,TRBV12-3/TRBV12-4,TRBJ1-6
CASSLSREDTQYF,TGTGCCAGCAGCTTAAGTAGGGAAGATACGCAGTATTTT,NA,NA,TRBV7-3,TRBJ2-3
CASSPRGLAAVSSGANVLTF,TGTGCCAGCTCACCACGTGGACTAGCGGCCGTTTCCTCTGGGGCCAACGTCCTGACTTTC,TRBD2,NA,TRBV18,TRBJ2-6
CASSSRGGTAGNTIYF,TGTGCCAGCAGTTCAAGGGGGGGGACTGCTGGAAACACCATATATTTT,NA,NA,TRBV12-3/TRBV12-4,TRBJ1-3
CASSVIQETQYF,TGCGCCAGCAGTGTGATACAAGAGACCCAGTACTTC,NA,few,TRBV10-1,TRBJ2-5
CSAGTGRDGYTF,TGCAGTGCAGGAACAGGGAGAGATGGCTACACCTTC,NA,few,TRBV20-1,TRBJ1-2
CASSQGFATTQYF,TGTGCCAGCAGCCAAGGGTTCGCAACTACGCAGTATTTT,NA,few,TRBV3-1,TRBJ2-3
CASSPQTGVGNEKLFF,TGTGCCAGCAGTCCACAGACAGGGGTGGGGAATGAAAAACTGTTTTTT,TRBD1,few,TRBV12-3/TRBV12-4,TRBJ1-4
CASSEGQGDVYEQYF,TGTGCCAGCAGTGAGGGACAGGGGGATGTATACGAGCAGTACTTC,TRBD1,NA,TRBV2,TRBJ2-7
CATSGTTGGYSPQHF,TGTGCCACCAGTGGTACTACAGGGGGGTATTCGCCCCAGCATTTT,TRBD1,many,TRBV24-1,TRBJ1-5
CASSFGPREETEAFF,TGCGCCAGCAGCTTCGGACCCAGGGAGGAGACTGAAGCTTTCTTT,NA,NA,TRBV5-1,TRBJ1-1
CASIKTGGNSPLHF,TGTGCCAGCATCAAGACAGGGGGGAATTCACCCCTCCACTTT,TRBD1,NA,TRBV12-3/TRBV12-4,TRBJ1-6
CASSQVGGSGEKLFF,TGTGCCAGCAGCCAAGTCGGCGGCTCGGGAGAAAAACTGTTTTTT,NA,NA,TRBV3-1,TRBJ1-4
CASSGNGLNQPQHF,TGTGCCAGCAGTGGCAACGGGCTCAATCAGCCCCAGCATTTT,NA,many,TRBV2,TRBJ1-5
CAISLAVESF,TGTGCCATCAGTTTGGCGGTCGAATCATTT,NA,few,TRBV10-3,TRBJ1-1
CASAAGGTEAFF,TGTGCCAGCGCCGCCGGGGGCACTGAAGCTTTCTTT,NA,many,TRBV7-9,TRBJ1-1
CSVGRTMNTEAFF,TGCAGCGTTGGCAGGACGATGAACACTGAAGCTTTCTTT,NA,few,TRBV29-1,TRBJ1-1
CASSFRAGGSYEQYF,TGTGCCAGCAGCTTTAGGGCAGGGGGCTCCTACGAGCAGTACTTC,TRBD1,many,TRBV7-9,TRBJ2-7
CASKTRNTGELFF,TGTGCCAGCAAGACACGGAACACCGGGGAGCTGTTTTTT,NA,few,TRBV12-3/TRBV12-4,TRBJ2-2
CASSSGGDTSTEAFF,TGTGCCAGCAGTTCCGGAGGGGACACGAGCACTGAAGCTTTCTTT,NA,NA,TRBV28,TRBJ1-1
CASHGDSETQYF,TGCGCCAGCCATGGGGATTCAGAGACCCAGTACTTC,NA,many,TRBV5-1,TRBJ2-5
CASSPGQTLSGYTF,TGTGCCAGCAGCCCGGGACAGACTCTCTCTGGCTACACCTTC,TRBD1,NA,TRBV3-1,TRBJ1-2
CASSLTGNTGELFF,TGTGCCAGCAGCTTAACAGGGAACACCGGGGAGCTGTTTTTT,NA,many,TRBV11-1,TRBJ2-2
CASSLQGPGPTDTQYF,TGTGCCAGCAGTCTACAGGGCCCGGGGCCCACAGATACGCAGTATTTT,NA,many,TRBV12-3/TRBV12-4,TRBJ2-3
CASSLGGAYNEQFF,TGTGCCAGCAGTTTGGGGGGAGCCTACAATGAGCAGTTCTTC,NA,few,TRBV27,TRBJ2-1
CASILPGLGEQFF,TGTGCCAGCATTTTACCGGGACTTGGTGAGCAGTTCTTC,NA,many,TRBV6-2/TRBV6-3,TRBJ2-1
CASTSPPGAGLASPLHF,TGTGCCAGCACCTCCCCGCCAGGGGCAGGGTTAGCTTCACCCCTCCACTTT,NA,NA,TRBV7-2,TRBJ1-6
CSASQTGGFGELFF,TGCAGTGCTAGCCAGACAGGGGGCTTCGGGGAGCTGTTTTTT,TRBD1,many,TRBV20-1,TRBJ2-2
CASSHLRAQTNSPLHF,TGCGCCAGCAGCCACCTCCGGGCCCAAACTAATTCACCCCTCCACTTT,NA,many,TRBV4-1,TRBJ1-6
CASSFRGNYGYTF,TGTGCCAGCAGCTTCAGGGGGAACTATGGCTACACCTTC,TRBD1,many,TRBV5-5,TRBJ1-2
CASSYTGREQYF,TGTGCCAGCAGTTACACCGGACGCGAGCAGTACTTC,NA,many,TRBV6-5,TRBJ2-7
CASYAVASGANVLTF,TGTGCCAGCTACGCTGTCGCCTCTGGGGCCAACGTCCTGACTTTC,NA,few,TRBV6-5,TRBJ2-6
CASSLDTNTIYF,TGTGCCAGCAGTTTAGACACAAACACCATATATTTT,NA,NA,TRBV12-3/TRBV12-4,TRBJ1-3
CSVDPQGAGEQYF,TGCAGCGTCGATCCTCAGGGGGCGGGCGAGCAGTACTTC,TRBD1,NA,TRBV29-1,TRBJ2-7
CSARDELAGLMSYNEQFF,TGCAGTGCTAGAGATGAGCTAGCGGGCTTAATGTCCTACAATGAGCAGTTCTTC,TRBD2,few,TRBV20-1,TRBJ2-1
CASSEGHRTMLF,TGTGCCAGCAGTGAGGGACATCGGACGATGCTCTTC,NA,NA,TRBV6-2/TRBV6-3,TRBJ2-1
CASSPGAGRLDEQFF,TGCGCCAGCAGTCCCGGAGCGGGGCGCTTGGATGAGCAGTTCTTC,TRBD2,few,TRBV5-1,TRBJ2-1
CASSLDGFGGYTF,TGTGCCAGCAGCTTAGACGGTTTCGGCGGCTACACCTTC,NA,NA,TRBV13,TRBJ1-2
CATQDRWGYGYTF,TGTGCCACCCAGGACCGTTGGGGCTATGGCTACACCTTC,NA,few,TRBV24-1,TRBJ1-2
CASSLREPENTEAFF,TGTGCCAGCAGCTTAAGGGAGCCGGAGAACACTGAAGCTTTCTTT,NA,NA,TRBV7-9,TRBJ1-1